Listed here is a single TCR beta chain. This sample is drawn from a study of blood T cell repertoires in COVID-19. For the study at large: COVID-19 samples collected from the United States, Italy and Spain covered acute and convalescent phases. Sample material is recorded as cDNA or gDNA derived from T cells, B-cell-depleted T cells, or PBMCs.

V shed 0 bases, J shed 5 bases, and the junction held 12 bases outside the gene matches. The CDR3 has 17 amino acids. Germline lookup yields CDR1 LGHNA and CDR2 YNFKEQ. Authors' data handling: Nucleated cell counts were estimated from reference gene primer amplification. The table came from immunoSEQ multiplex PCR; TCRdb's copy has only in-frame clones and leaves some out. Clonal size and the V and J genes are those of that table, whereas D and trimming came from the DNA. The sample holds 150,000 to 200,000 clones, approximately 86% seen once. The sequence derives from a man aged 55-75 years with acute or convalescent COVID-19. The material sequenced was peripheral blood. The V and J genes are TRBV4-2 and TRBJ1-2; 7 nucleotides line up with TRBD1. The CDR3 nucleotides read TGTGCCAGCAGCCAAGACCTACAGGGAAGGGGGCCTTATGGCTACACCTTC. This gives the protein CASSQDLQGRGPYGYTF.